This T cell receptor beta chain was recorded in a study of read filtering for tumor transcriptome and immune sequencing. Study context: Revised staging placed under ten patients in R-ISS I, about 16 in II, more than 5 in III. Whole-transcriptome libraries were prepared after DNase treatment. General study results and limits: This fraction held mixed bone marrow immune cells after CD138-negative sorting. IR-seq captured clonotypes deeper and more reliably than RNA-seq.

In this sample, this clonotype turned up a few times. The antigen is unknown. This library used around 0.4 ug RNA and molecular barcoded adaptors spanning alpha/delta and beta/gamma chains. TCRdb analysed the reads with MiXCR anew, one entry per CDR3 protein. The sample contains about 61,000 distinct CDR3 sequences, nearly 20% of which appear only once. Germline V lookup: CDR1 SGHDT, CDR2 YYEEEE. The CDR3 is made up of 19 amino acids. V lost 1 base and J 2 bases, leaving 24 bases between the germline ends. This sequence was found in a donor at least 40 years old with multiple myeloma. Input material: a population of CD138-negative cells sorted from bone marrow. The chain links TRBV5-6 to TRBJ2-5; TRBD1 might be the D (6 bases). The CDR3 region is CASSLPSIYRVLNQETQYF. The CDR3 region has the DNA TGTGCCAGCAGCTTGCCCTCAATTTACAGGGTATTGAATCAAGAGACCCAGTACTTC.